This TCR beta chain was identified during a study of human T cells and chemical hapten exposure. Across the study: Patients were mainly female, each with alopecia areata, totalis or universalis. General study results and limits: After DPC sensitization, TCRs above 1 in 1000 frequency showed no change.

TCRdb passed the RACE reads through MiXCR, listing each CDR3 protein once. The repertoire holds 150,000 to 200,000 distinct CDR3 sequences, with approximately 29% as singletons. This clonotype has more than one count but fewer than ten. The antigen remains undetermined. As to time point: pre-sensitization, week 0. Treatment of the sample: therapeutic diphenylcyclopropenone sensitization with weekly scalp DPC. Source: whole blood, taken in connection with sensitization to the hapten diphenylcyclopropenone (DPC). The source is a woman aged 30 to 39 with alopecia areata. Some clones in this sample may be carry-over from other donors' samples.

CDR3 nucleotide sequence: TGTGCCAGCAGCCCCGGGACTAGCGGATCTAGCACAGATACGCAGTATTTT. Its protein product is CASSPGTSGSSTDTQYF. The chain is built from TRBV2 and TRBJ2-3; TRBD2 matches 11 bases. Trimming took 6 bases from V and 0 from J; bases not matched to a gene: 8. Germline V lookup: CDR1 SNHLY, CDR2 FYNNEI. The CDR3 loop spans 17 amino acids.